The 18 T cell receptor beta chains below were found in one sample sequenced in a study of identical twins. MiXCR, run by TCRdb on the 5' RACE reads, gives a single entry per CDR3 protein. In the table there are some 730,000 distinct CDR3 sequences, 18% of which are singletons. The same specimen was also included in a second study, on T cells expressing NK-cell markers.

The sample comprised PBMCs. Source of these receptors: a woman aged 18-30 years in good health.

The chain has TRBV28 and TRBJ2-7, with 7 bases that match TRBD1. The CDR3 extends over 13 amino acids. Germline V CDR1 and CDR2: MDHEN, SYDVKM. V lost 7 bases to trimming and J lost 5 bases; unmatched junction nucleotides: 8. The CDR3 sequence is CASIEQGSDEQYF. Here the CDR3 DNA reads TGTGCCAGCATCGAACAGGGGAGCGACGAGCAGTACTTC.

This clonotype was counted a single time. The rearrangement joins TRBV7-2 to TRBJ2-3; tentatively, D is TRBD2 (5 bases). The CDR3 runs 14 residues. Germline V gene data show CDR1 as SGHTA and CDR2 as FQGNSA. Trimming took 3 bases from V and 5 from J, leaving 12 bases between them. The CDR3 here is CASSFTRVEDTQYF. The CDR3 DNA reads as TGTGCCAGCAGCTTCACGCGGGTGGAAGATACGCAGTATTTT.

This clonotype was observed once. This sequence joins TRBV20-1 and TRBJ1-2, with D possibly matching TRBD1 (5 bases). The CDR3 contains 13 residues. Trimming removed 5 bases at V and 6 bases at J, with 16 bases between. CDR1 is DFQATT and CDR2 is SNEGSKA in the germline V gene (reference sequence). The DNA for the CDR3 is TGCAGTGCTGAGGGACGAAAACGGGATGGCTACACCTTC. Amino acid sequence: CSAEGRKRDGYTF.

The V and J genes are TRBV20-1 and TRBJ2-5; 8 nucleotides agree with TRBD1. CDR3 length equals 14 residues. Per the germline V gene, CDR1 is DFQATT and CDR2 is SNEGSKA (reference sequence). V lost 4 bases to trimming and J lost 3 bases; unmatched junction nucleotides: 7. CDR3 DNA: TGCAGTGCTAAAGGCCGGACAGGGAAAGAGACCCAGTACTTC. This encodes CSAKGRTGKETQYF.

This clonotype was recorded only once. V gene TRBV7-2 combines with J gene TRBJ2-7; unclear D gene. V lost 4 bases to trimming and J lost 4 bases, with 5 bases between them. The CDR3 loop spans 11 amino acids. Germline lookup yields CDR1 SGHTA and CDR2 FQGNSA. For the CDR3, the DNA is TGTGCCAGCAGCTACATGTACGAGCAGTACTTC. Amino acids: CASSYMYEQYF.

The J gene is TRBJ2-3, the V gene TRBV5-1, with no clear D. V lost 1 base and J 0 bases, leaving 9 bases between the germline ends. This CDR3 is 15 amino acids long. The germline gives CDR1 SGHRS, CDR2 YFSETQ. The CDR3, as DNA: TGCGCCAGCAGCTTGAGCGAAACTAGCACAGATACGCAGTATTTT. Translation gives CASSLSETSTDTQYF.

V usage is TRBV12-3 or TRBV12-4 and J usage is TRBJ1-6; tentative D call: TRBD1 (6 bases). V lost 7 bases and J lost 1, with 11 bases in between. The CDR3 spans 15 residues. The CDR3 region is CASTKGGSYNSPLHF. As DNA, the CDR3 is TGTGCCAGCACCAAGGGGGGATCCTATAATTCACCCCTCCACTTT.

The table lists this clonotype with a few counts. CDR3 nucleotide sequence: TGTGCCAGCAGTTTAGCCCTCCCCCCGGGGGAGCAGTACTTC. Encoded protein: CASSLALPPGEQYF. This chain joins TRBV12-3 or TRBV12-4 and TRBJ2-7; possibly TRBD2 for D (5 bases). There are 14 residues in the CDR3. The germline V and J ends were trimmed by 0 bases and 7 bases, with 13 bases remaining between them.

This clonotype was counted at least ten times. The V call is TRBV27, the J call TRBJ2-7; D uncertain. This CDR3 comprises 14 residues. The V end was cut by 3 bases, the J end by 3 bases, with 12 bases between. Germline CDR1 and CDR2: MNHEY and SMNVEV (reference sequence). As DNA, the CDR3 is TGTGCCAGCAGTTTTTATGCAGGTAGCTACGAGCAGTACTTC. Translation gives CASSFYAGSYEQYF.

The CDR3 region is CASSQDPGHYYEQYF. The CDR3 nucleotides are TGCGCCAGCAGCCAAGACCCGGGACATTACTACGAGCAGTACTTC. The genes are TRBV4-3 and TRBJ2-7; the D gene is possibly TRBD1 (6 bases). Looked up from germline, CDR1 is LGHNA and CDR2 is YSLEER. V lost 0 bases, J lost 3 bases, and 12 bases lay in between. The CDR3 is made up of 15 amino acids.

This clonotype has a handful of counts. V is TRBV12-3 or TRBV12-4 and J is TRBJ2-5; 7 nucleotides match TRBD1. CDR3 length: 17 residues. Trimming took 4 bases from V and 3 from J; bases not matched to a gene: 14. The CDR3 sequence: CASSSLIRGTAEETQYF. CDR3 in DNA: TGTGCCAGCAGTTCCTTAATCCGTGGGACAGCGGAAGAGACCCAGTACTTC.

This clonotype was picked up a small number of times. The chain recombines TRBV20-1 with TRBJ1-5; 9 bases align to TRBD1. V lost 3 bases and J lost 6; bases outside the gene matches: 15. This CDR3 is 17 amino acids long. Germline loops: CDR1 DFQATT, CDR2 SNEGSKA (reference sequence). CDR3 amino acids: CSARPTGGEVLGQPQHF. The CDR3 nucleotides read TGCAGTGCTAGGCCAACAGGGGGCGAAGTATTAGGTCAGCCCCAGCATTTT.

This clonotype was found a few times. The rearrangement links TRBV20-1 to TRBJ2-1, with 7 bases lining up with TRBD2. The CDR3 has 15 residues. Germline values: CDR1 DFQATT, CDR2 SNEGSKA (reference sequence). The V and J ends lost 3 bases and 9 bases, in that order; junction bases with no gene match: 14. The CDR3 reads CSARGNGLGAIEQFF. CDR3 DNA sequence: TGCAGTGCTAGGGGGAACGGACTAGGTGCCATTGAGCAGTTCTTC.

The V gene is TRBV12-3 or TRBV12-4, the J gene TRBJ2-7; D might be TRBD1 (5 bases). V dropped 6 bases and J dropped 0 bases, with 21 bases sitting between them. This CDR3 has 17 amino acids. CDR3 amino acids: CASSALGRPAVSYEQYF. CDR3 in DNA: TGTGCCAGCAGCGCGCTGGGGCGCCCGGCTGTCTCCTACGAGCAGTACTTC.

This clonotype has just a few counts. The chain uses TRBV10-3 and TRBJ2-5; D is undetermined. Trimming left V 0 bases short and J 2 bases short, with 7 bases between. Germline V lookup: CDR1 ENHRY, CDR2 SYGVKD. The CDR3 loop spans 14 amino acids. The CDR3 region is CAISESTEQETQYF. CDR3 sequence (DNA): TGTGCCATCAGTGAGTCAACAGAGCAAGAGACCCAGTACTTC.

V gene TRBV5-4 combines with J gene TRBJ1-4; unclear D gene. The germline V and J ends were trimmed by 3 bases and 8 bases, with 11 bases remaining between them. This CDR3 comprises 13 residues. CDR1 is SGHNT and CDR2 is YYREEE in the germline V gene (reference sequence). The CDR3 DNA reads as TGTGCCAGCAGCTGGGAGAAGGCGGAAAAACTGTTTTTT. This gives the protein CASSWEKAEKLFF.

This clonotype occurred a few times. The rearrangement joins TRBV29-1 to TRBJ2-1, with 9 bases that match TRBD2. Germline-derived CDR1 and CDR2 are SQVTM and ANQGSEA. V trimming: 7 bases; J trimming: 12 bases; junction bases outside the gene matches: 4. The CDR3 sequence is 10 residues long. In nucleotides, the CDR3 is TGCAGCGCTATGACTAGCGGGCAGTTCTTC. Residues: CSAMTSGQFF.

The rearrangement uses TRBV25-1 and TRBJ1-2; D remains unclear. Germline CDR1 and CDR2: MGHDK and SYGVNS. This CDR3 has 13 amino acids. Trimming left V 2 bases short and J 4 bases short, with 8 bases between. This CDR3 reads CASSEGSVYGYTF. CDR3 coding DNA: TGTGCCAGCAGTGAAGGGTCGGTCTATGGCTACACCTTC.